The sample holds one count of the clone carrying this T cell receptor beta chain. The antigen is not known. It was cDNA, reverse transcribed from extracted RNA, that served as the sequencing template. Some clones are missing from TCRdb's copy, which holds only in-frame ones; the method was immunoSEQ multiplex PCR. The sample has about 260,000 clones, roughly 60% seen once; the top ten hold around 0.84%. Indicated treatment: oral pan-JAK inhibitor, 5-10 mg twice daily. Peripheral blood and lesional scalp punch biopsies were taken from alopecia areata patients. The data are from a study of CD8+ T cells in alopecia areata. V was cut by 2 bases and J by 3 bases, with 6 bases left in between. The CDR3 runs 14 residues. Germline V gene sequence: CDR1 SGHNT, CDR2 YYREEE (reference sequence). Study-level points and caveats: An increase in clonality over normal scalp was evident in lesional scalp, especially alopecia totalis/universalis. Persistence of many expanded lesional clones was seen in scalp and blood during tofacitinib.

This TCR came from a human donor with alopecia areata. The chain carries TRBV5-4 and TRBJ2-6, with D hard to call. This material consisted of CD4+ T cells sorted from blood, taken at roughly week 53, from a patient treated with tofacitinib. For the CDR3, the DNA is TGTGCCAGCAGCTTTAAGGATGGGGCCAACGTCCTGACTTTC. This translates into CASSFKDGANVLTF.